This TCR beta chain was recorded in a study of shared clonotypes between healthy human individuals. Positively selected for CCR7, the CD45RO-negative cells used as naive CD8 cells excluded terminally differentiated effector memory CD45RA+ cells. Germline lookup yields CDR1 SNHLY and CDR2 FYNNEI. V gave up 6 bases and J gave up 3 bases, with 15 bases separating them. The CDR3 length is 14 residues. Method: immunoSEQ multiplex PCR; TCRdb's copy keeps in-frame clones and lacks some. The sample carries about 1.9 million clones, around 95% recorded once. The TCR was taken from a man younger than 30 in good health. Some clones in this sample may be carry-over from other donors' samples. The chain recombines TRBV2 with TRBJ2-7; no reliable D call. The specimen sequenced was naive CD8+ T cells from PBMCs. CDR3 in DNA: TGTGCCAGCAGACCGGTTGGGGAATTCTACGAGCAGTACTTC. It translates to CASRPVGEFYEQYF.